A selection of T cell receptor beta chains follows, all from one sample in a study of blood T cell repertoires in COVID-19. This table comes from immunoSEQ multiplex PCR, and its TCRdb copy is limited to in-frame clones, with some not included. The sample yields about 90,000 clones, about 88% seen once. Source material: peripheral blood. Receptors originate from a man aged 80 or over with acute or convalescent COVID-19. Each CDR3 is given with its conserved first and last residue. A D gene is named only where the DNA matches it firmly. The listing skips clone size in some rows; elsewhere it reads once, few, many or a size class.

CDR3aa	CDR3nt	d_gene	v_gene	j_gene	abundance
CASSLRPELEAFF	TGTGCCAGCAGCTTACGCCCCGAGCTTGAAGCTTTCTTT	NA	TRBV11-3	TRBJ1-1	NA
CASRLARGYEQYF	TGTGCCAGCAGGTTAGCAAGAGGTTACGAGCAGTACTTC	NA	TRBV28	TRBJ2-7	NA
CASSLPLPGIMNTEAFF	TGTGCCAGCAGCTTGCCCCTCCCAGGGATCATGAACACTGAAGCTTTCTTT	NA	TRBV5-4	TRBJ1-1	NA
CASSIRLVDNEQFF	TGTGCCAGTAGTATACGACTGGTGGACAATGAGCAGTTCTTC	NA	TRBV19	TRBJ2-1	NA
CASSIGRAGAKRTYNEQFF	TGTGCCAGTAGTATAGGTCGAGCGGGAGCAAAGAGGACCTACAATGAGCAGTTCTTC	TRBD2	TRBV19	TRBJ2-1	few
CASKRDRASEAFF	TGTGCCAGCAAAAGAGACAGGGCTTCTGAAGCTTTCTTT	TRBD1	TRBV6-4	TRBJ1-1	NA
CASSHRGQNEQYF	TGTGCCAGCTCCCACAGGGGGCAAAACGAGCAGTACTTC	TRBD1	TRBV6-5	TRBJ2-7	once
CASSLVGLWQGSFYEQYF	TGTGCCAGCAGCTTAGTTGGCCTTTGGCAGGGTTCTTTTTACGAGCAGTACTTC	NA	TRBV11-2	TRBJ2-7	NA
CATSDVFEDSYNEQFF	TGTGCCACCAGTGATGTCTTCGAGGACTCCTACAATGAGCAGTTCTTC	NA	TRBV24-1	TRBJ2-1	NA
CASSPRNRDVTGELFF	TGTGCCAGCTCACCACGGAACAGGGATGTAACCGGGGAGCTGTTTTTT	NA	TRBV18	TRBJ2-2	NA